The present entry profiles one T cell receptor (beta chain) with its context. This specimen comes from a study of OX40 agonist ivuxolimab in advanced cancers. Study background: Patients in the trial were receiving intravenous ivuxolimab every 2 weeks, at doses of 0.01 to 10 mg/kg.

V dropped 4 bases and J dropped 8 bases, with 18 bases sitting between them. Germline V CDR1 and CDR2: SGHNT, YYREEE (reference sequence). CDR3 size: 14 residues. Sequenced by immunoSEQ multiplex PCR; TCRdb stores in-frame clones only, minus some. Of over 65,000 clones detected, around 91% appear once; the ten largest clones hold around 2%. The chain is built from TRBV5-4 and TRBJ1-2; maybe TRBD1 (5 bases). The source is an adult with an advanced solid tumor such as melanoma, head and neck, liver or kidney cancer. The sample consisted of CD4+ or CD8+ T cells sorted from blood, taken in a trial of the OX40 agonist ivuxolimab. The CDR3: CASSGWGFGRGYTF. CDR3 bases: TGTGCCAGCAGCGGGTGGGGGTTTGGGCGAGGCTACACCTTC.